What follows describes a single T cell receptor beta chain. The antigen remains undetermined. Without the conserved terminal phenylalanine or tryptophan, this CDR3 likely stems from a read error. It is unclear where the CDR3 begins or ends on the DNA, so no DNA is shown, and the CDR3 is as TCRdb lists it. Germline V lookup: CDR1 MGHRA, CDR2 YSYEKL. The CDR3 spans 17 amino acids, including both terminal residues. The data stem from a study of post-analysis software for immune sequencing data. For the study at large: Included among the disease courses, which were recorded for the cohort, were relapsing-remitting, secondary progressive and progressive-relapsing multiple sclerosis.

Study outcomes and limitations: Significantly lower normalized Chao1 diversity was found in patients with multiple sclerosis relative to controls. Five TRBV segments were more frequent in patients than controls; TRBV5-6, TRBV5-1 and TRBV20-1 belonged to this group. The authors found that F measure strongly co-clustered same-batch samples.

Presence of unique molecular identifiers characterized the TCR beta cDNA libraries. cDNA molecules numbering roughly 0.5 million came from roughly 1 to 10 million T cells. Using its own MiXCR run on the PCR reads, TCRdb lists one record per CDR3 protein. The sample carries approximately 160,000 distinct CDR3 sequences, approximately 31% recorded once. The sequenced sample consisted of blood. The origin of this receptor is a girl aged 5-17 years with multiple sclerosis. The chain recombines TRBV4-1 with TRBJ2-1; TRBD1, the table's D call, lacks a check against the DNA. CDR3 sequence reads: CASSQDLRGPPGYTFGS.